Presented here are 19 T cell receptor beta chains from one specimen sequenced in a study of shared clonotypes between healthy human individuals. Clones were sequenced by immunoSEQ multiplex PCR, and TCRdb holds only the in-frame ones, with some missing. The sample has roughly 2.2 million clones; 85% to 95% are singletons. Sequenced: naive CD4+ T cells from PBMCs. Specified subset: CD45RA+ positively selected. Source of these receptors: a man aged 18 to 30 in good health. Some clones in this sample may be carry-over from other donors' samples.

The chain is built from TRBV16 and TRBJ2-7, with TRBD1 matching over 7 bases. V trimming: 0 bases; J trimming: 0 bases; junction bases outside the gene matches: 8. The CDR3 has 17 amino acids. Germline CDR1 reads KGHSY; CDR2 reads FQNENV. This CDR3 is CASSQSPRDSSSYEQYF. The CDR3 DNA is TGTGCCAGCAGCCAATCCCCACGGGACAGCAGCTCCTACGAGCAGTACTTC.

The V call is TRBV5-6, the J call TRBJ1-2; D might be TRBD1 (6 bases). Trimming took off 4 bases at V and 4 bases at J, with 17 bases between the two ends. This CDR3 spans 15 amino acids. Germline V CDR1 and CDR2: SGHDT, YYEEEE. The CDR3 loop reads CASSLYRAYAYGYTF. The CDR3 region has the DNA TGTGCCAGCAGCCTCTACAGGGCGTATGCCTATGGCTACACCTTC.

The sample holds one count of this clone. The rearrangement joins TRBV7-9 to TRBJ1-1; a possible D gene is TRBD1 (6 bases). The germline gives CDR1 SEHNR, CDR2 FQNEAQ (reference sequence). The CDR3 sequence is 15 residues long. The V gene lost 5 bases and the J gene lost 1 base, with 14 bases spanning the gap. DNA of the CDR3: TGTGCCAGCAGCCCAAGATCGGGACAGAACACTGAAGCTTTCTTT. It codes for CASSPRSGQNTEAFF.

V is TRBV15 and J is TRBJ2-5; the match to TRBD2 covers 8 bases. CDR1 is LNHNV and CDR2 is YYDKDF in the germline V gene (reference sequence). This CDR3 is 15 amino acids long. V was clipped by 0 bases and J by 5 bases; unmatched bases: 5. The CDR3: CATSRDSSGTETQYF. In DNA, the CDR3 is TGTGCCACCAGCAGAGATAGTAGCGGGACGGAGACCCAGTACTTC.

The V and J genes are TRBV6-5 and TRBJ2-7, with TRBD1 identical over 8 bases. Germline lookup yields CDR1 MNHEY and CDR2 SVGAGI. The CDR3 consists of 15 residues. V gave up 7 bases and J gave up 3 bases; unmatched junction bases: 11. The CDR3 reads CASKRDRNKYYEQYF. Here the CDR3 DNA reads TGTGCCAGCAAACGGGACAGGAATAAGTACTACGAGCAGTACTTC.

The CDR3 DNA is TGCGCCAGCAGCTTGGGATTGACGAGGCAGGCGCACTATGGCTACACCTTC. Translated: CASSLGLTRQAHYGYTF. The chain employs TRBV5-1 and TRBJ1-2; no firm D call. The CDR3 is made up of 17 amino acids. The V end was cut by 0 bases, the J end by 3 bases, with 18 bases between. Germline V CDR1 and CDR2: SGHRS, YFSETQ.

The chain has TRBV30 and TRBJ2-3; 9 positions match TRBD2. The CDR3 has 16 amino acids. Germline loops: CDR1 GTSNPN, CDR2 SVGIG (reference sequence). The V segment lost 1 base and the J segment 3 bases; nucleotides outside the gene matches: 8. CDR3 bases: TGTGCCTGGAGTGCCCCCGGCGGGAGGGCAACAGATACGCAGTATTTT. This codes for CAWSAPGGRATDTQYF.

The V gene is TRBV19, the J gene TRBJ1-4; D is ambiguous. V was trimmed by 4 bases and J by 2 bases, leaving 11 bases between them. This CDR3 is 15 amino acids long. CDR1 LNHDA and CDR2 SQIVND come from the germline V gene (reference sequence). As DNA, the CDR3 is TGTGCCAGTAGTAAACTACAGCTCACTAATGAAAAACTGTTTTTT. Residues: CASSKLQLTNEKLFF.

V is TRBV4-2 and J is TRBJ2-5, with D possibly being TRBD2 (6 bases). The J call may be mistaken, given a closer DNA end match to TRBJ2-7. Germline assignment: CDR1 LGHNA and CDR2 YNFKEQ. This CDR3 has 15 residues. CDR3 in amino acids: CASSRGAGRSYEQYF. The CDR3 bases are TGTGCCAGCAGCCGAGGAGCGGGTCGCTCCTACGAGCAGTACTTC.

As concerns this clone: In the same sample, other DNA sequences code for this CDR3. This chain joins TRBV28 and TRBJ1-1; D is unresolved. CDR3 length equals 11 residues. Per germline, CDR1 MDHEN and CDR2 SYDVKM. Between the trimmed V and J ends, which lost 7 bases and 4 bases, there was a span of 7 bases. Here the CDR3 reads CASTRGTEAFF. CDR3 bases: TGTGCCAGCACTCGGGGCACTGAAGCTTTCTTT.

The rearrangement links TRBV6-7 to TRBJ2-1; the match to TRBD1 covers 8 bases. TRBV6-7 is identified as an open reading frame with a role that is uncertain. V was clipped by 9 bases and J by 8 bases; unmatched bases: 18. CDR3 size: 16 residues. This CDR3 is CARLLKRTGKGDEQFF. CDR3 bases: TGTGCCAGGTTACTGAAACGGACAGGGAAGGGGGATGAGCAGTTCTTC.

This chain joins TRBV6-1 and TRBJ2-7, with 14 nucleotides matching TRBD2. Germline V CDR1 and CDR2: MNHNS, SASEGT. J gave up 6 bases and V 6 bases, and 7 bases lay outside the gene matches. CDR3 length: 15 amino acids. The CDR3 is CASRLEGLAGVEQYF. CDR3 DNA sequence: TGTGCCAGCAGGTTGGAGGGACTAGCGGGAGTCGAGCAGTACTTC.

CDR3 coding DNA: TGTGCCAGCAGCCTGGGGACGGACCAGCATTTT. It encodes CASSLGTDQHF. The rearrangement links TRBV28 to TRBJ1-5; a weak D match, TRBD1 (5 bases). This CDR3 contains 11 residues. CDR1 is MDHEN, CDR2 SYDVKM, per germline. The V end lost 6 bases, the J end lost 12 bases, and 12 bases lay between the germline ends.

Concerning this clone: The identical CDR3 is also encoded by other nucleotide sequences in the sample. Here the CDR3 reads CASSLGLAGGGEQFF. CDR3 bases: TGCGCCAGCAGCTTAGGCCTAGCGGGAGGGGGTGAGCAGTTCTTC. The chain recombines TRBV5-1 with TRBJ2-1, with TRBD2 matching over 12 bases. V shed 2 bases, J shed 9 bases, and the junction held 6 bases outside the gene matches. Germline V CDR1 and CDR2: SGHRS, YFSETQ. This CDR3 has 15 amino acids.

This chain joins TRBV28 and TRBJ1-2; D call uncertain. Germline V gives CDR1 MDHEN, CDR2 SYDVKM. Trimming removed 5 bases from V and 7 bases from J, with 8 bases in between. The CDR3 runs to 11 residues. The CDR3 nucleotides are TGTGCCAGCAGTATTCAGCGTGGCTACACCTTC. The encoded protein is CASSIQRGYTF.

A note on this clone: The same CDR3 is also encoded by other DNA sequences in this sample. The J gene is TRBJ2-1, the V gene TRBV5-1; 9 bases fit TRBD2. The V gene's germline CDR1 is SGHRS and CDR2 YFSETQ. The CDR3 extends over 15 amino acids. The ends lost 1 base at V and 7 bases at J; junction bases unmatched: 6. The DNA for the CDR3 is TGCGCCAGCAGCTTGTTAGCGGGAGTGGGTAATGAGCAGTTCTTC. Amino acids: CASSLLAGVGNEQFF.

This clone was counted only a few times. This chain links TRBV30 with TRBJ1-1; 7 nucleotides match TRBD1. Germline-derived CDR1 and CDR2 are GTSNPN and SVGIG (reference sequence). The CDR3 has 13 residues. The V and J ends lost 0 bases and 11 bases, in that order; junction bases with no gene match: 9. The CDR3, as DNA: TGTGCCTGGAGTGTACCGATCAGGGGACAGGCTTTCTTT. Protein product: CAWSVPIRGQAFF.

Regarding this clone: The sample contains more than one DNA sequence encoding this CDR3. The V gene is TRBV28, the J gene TRBJ1-2, with 8 bases fitting TRBD1. CDR1 is MDHEN and CDR2 is SYDVKM in the germline V gene. The CDR3 length is 13 residues. Losses at the gene ends were 5 bases for V and 3 bases for J; bases not matched to a gene: 2. CDR3 region: CASSTGGDYGYTF. DNA of the CDR3: TGTGCCAGCAGTACAGGGGGTGACTATGGCTACACCTTC.

The CDR3: CASGVGTGIYEQYF. The DNA for the CDR3 is TGTGCCAGCGGGGTCGGGACAGGGATCTACGAGCAGTACTTC. The rearrangement uses TRBV28 and TRBJ2-7, with 9 bases aligning to TRBD1. Germline V lookup: CDR1 MDHEN, CDR2 SYDVKM. Losses at the gene ends were 8 bases for V and 3 bases for J; bases not matched to a gene: 8. This CDR3 region has 14 residues.